These 13 T cell receptor beta chains share one sample of origin, sequenced in a study of cytomegalovirus exposure and HLA in healthy donors. The PCR ran on 60 Vbeta and 13 Jbeta primers. Using immunoSEQ multiplex PCR, the repertoire was profiled, and TCRdb retains in-frame clones only, with some absent. This sample's table has some 20,000 clones. Sequenced material: PBMCs. These receptors originate from a man between 60 and 75 years old in good health and CMV-seropositive.

The chain combines TRBV5-1 with TRBJ2-1; 9 bases agree with TRBD1. The germline gives CDR1 SGHRS, CDR2 YFSETQ. J was trimmed by 4 bases and V by 3 bases; bases with no gene match: 2. This CDR3 is 14 amino acids long. CDR3 in DNA: TGCGCCAGCAGCTCCGGGACAGGGTACAATGAGCAGTTCTTC. The encoded protein is CASSSGTGYNEQFF.

This chain uses TRBV7-9 with TRBJ1-1; D is possibly TRBD1 (5 bases). The V end was cut by 3 bases, the J end by 2 bases, with 7 bases between. The germline CDR1 and CDR2 sequences are SEHNR and FQNEAQ (reference sequence). This CDR3 has 13 residues. As DNA, the CDR3 is TGTGCCAGCAGCTTTGACAGCAACACTGAAGCTTTCTTT. Translating gives CASSFDSNTEAFF.

The rearrangement joins TRBV6-1 to TRBJ2-1, with D hard to call. CDR1 and CDR2 from the germline V gene are MNHNS and SASEGT. With 1 base removed from V and 3 bases from J, the gap between germline ends came to 7 bases. This CDR3 has 14 residues. The CDR3 spells CASSEDADYNEQFF. In nucleotides, the CDR3 is TGTGCCAGCAGTGAAGATGCGGACTACAATGAGCAGTTCTTC.

The V call is TRBV5-1, the J call TRBJ1-2; TRBD1 matches 7 bases. Trimming removed 7 bases from V and 4 bases from J; junction bases left unmatched: 10. Germline-derived CDR1 and CDR2 are SGHRS and YFSETQ. The CDR3 is 14 residues long. The CDR3 is CASSRDSGAYGYTF. Here the CDR3 DNA reads TGCGCCAGCTCCAGGGACAGTGGGGCCTATGGCTACACCTTC.

The CDR3 bases are TGCGCCAGCAGGCGGGGTAGCGGGGAATGGAATGAGCAGTTCTTC. Its protein product is CASRRGSGEWNEQFF. The chain carries TRBV5-1 and TRBJ2-1; 8 positions match TRBD2. CDR3 length equals 15 residues. The V gene's germline CDR1 is SGHRS and CDR2 YFSETQ. J lost 7 bases, V lost 5 bases, and 11 bases had no gene match.

The chain recombines TRBV29-1 with TRBJ1-2; tentatively, D is TRBD1 (5 bases). Trimming left V 6 bases short and J 6 bases short, with 11 bases between. Germline V gives CDR1 SQVTM, CDR2 ANQGSEA. The CDR3 is 11 amino acids. DNA of the CDR3: TGCAGCGTGGGAAGGGGAAATGGCTACACCTTC. Its translation: CSVGRGNGYTF.

The chain joins TRBV5-6 to TRBJ2-7, with 12 bases identical to TRBD2. The V gene's germline CDR1 is SGHDT and CDR2 YYEEEE. The CDR3 has 16 residues. V was pared by 4 bases and J by 7 bases, with 12 bases of the junction left unmatched. The CDR3 is CASSRAGLTSGSEQYF. CDR3 nucleotide sequence: TGTGCCAGCAGCCGAGCGGGTTTGACTAGCGGGAGTGAGCAGTACTTC.

This chain uses TRBV19 with TRBJ2-7; 7 positions match TRBD1. Germline assignment: CDR1 LNHDA and CDR2 SQIVND (reference sequence). J gave up 3 bases and V 1 base, and 3 bases lay outside the gene matches. The CDR3 has 14 amino acids. The CDR3, as DNA: TGTGCCAGTAGTATAGGACAGGGAGACTACGAGCAGTACTTC. Residues: CASSIGQGDYEQYF.

The chain links TRBV27 to TRBJ2-1; 9 bases map to TRBD1. The germline V gene has CDR1 MNHEY and CDR2 SMNVEV (reference sequence). V was clipped by 2 bases and J by 10 bases; unmatched bases: 6. CDR3 size: 14 residues. The CDR3 is CASSLRTGALEQFF. CDR3 in DNA: TGTGCCAGCAGTTTACGGACAGGGGCTTTGGAGCAGTTCTTC.

This chain joins TRBV5-1 and TRBJ1-4; 7 bases match TRBD1. The CDR3 contains 15 residues. V lost 3 bases to trimming and J lost 0 bases; unmatched junction nucleotides: 2. CDR1 and CDR2 from the germline V gene are SGHRS and YFSETQ. The CDR3 DNA follows: TGCGCCAGCAGCTCACAGGGGACAACTAATGAAAAACTGTTTTTT. This codes for CASSSQGTTNEKLFF. The variable domain in full, with the rest retrieved from reference TRBV5-1 and TRBJ1-4, is KAGVTQTPRYLIKTRGQQVTLSCSPISGHRSVSWYQQTPGQGLQFLFEYFSETQRNKGNFPGRFSGRQFSNSRSEMNVSTLELGDSALYLCASSSQGTTNEKLFFGSGTQLSVL.

This chain uses TRBV5-8 with TRBJ1-4; 8 nucleotides match TRBD1. This CDR3 comprises 14 residues. Germline CDR1 SGHTS, CDR2 YDEGEE. V was clipped by 5 bases and J by 6 bases; unmatched bases: 6. The CDR3 coding sequence is TGTGCCAGCAGATCCAGGGGGCTGGATGAAAAACTGTTTTTT. It translates to CASRSRGLDEKLFF.

The chain uses TRBV9 and TRBJ1-6; D perhaps matches TRBD1 (5 bases). Germline-derived CDR1 and CDR2 are SGDLS and YYNGEE. The CDR3 contains 16 residues. The germline V and J ends were trimmed by 0 bases and 6 bases, with 13 bases remaining between them. The DNA of the CDR3 is TGTGCCAGCAGCGTAGAGTTTCAGGGAGGTAATTCACCCCTCCACTTT. Translated: CASSVEFQGGNSPLHF. The entire variable domain, with the rest obtained from reference TRBV9 and TRBJ1-6, is as follows: DSGVTQTPKHLITATGQRVTLRCSPRSGDLSVYWYQQSLDQGLQFLIQYYNGEERAKGNILERFSAQQFPDLHSELNLSSLELGDSALYFCASSVEFQGGNSPLHFGNGTRLTVT.

The rearrangement uses TRBV7-9 and TRBJ1-1; D unresolved. Germline V gives CDR1 SEHNR, CDR2 FQNEAQ (reference sequence). The CDR3 extends over 14 amino acids. Trimming took off 5 bases at V and 3 bases at J, with 13 bases between the two ends. The CDR3 sequence is CASSRIQLYTEAFF. CDR3 coding DNA: TGTGCCAGCAGCCGTATACAGCTTTACACTGAAGCTTTCTTT.